A selection of T cell receptor beta chains follows, all from one sample in a study of CD8 T cells in ankylosing spondylitis. Using its own MiXCR run on the 5' RACE reads, TCRdb lists one record per CDR3 protein. The sample lists roughly 670,000 distinct CDR3 sequences, 19% occurring once. Sequencing was carried out using blood, either unsorted or a sorted T cell fraction (not recorded which). The receptors were gathered from a male donor with ankylosing spondylitis. CDR3s include the opening cysteine and the closing phenylalanine or tryptophan. D genes are given only for firm matches. Rows may omit the clone size; those that give it use once, few, many or a size class.

TRBV19	TRBD2	-	TRBJ2-1	TGTGCCAGTAGTATGTTCGGGGGGGCGTACAATGAGCAGTTCTTC	CASSMFGGAYNEQFF
TRBV18	TRBD1	-	TRBJ2-7	TGTGCCAGCTCACCACGCGCGACAGGGAGCCACGAGCAGTACTTC	CASSPRATGSHEQYF
TRBV20-1	TRBD1	few	TRBJ1-2	TGCAGTGCAAGGGACAGGGGGTACTATGGCTACACCTTC	CSARDRGYYGYTF
TRBV27	-	-	TRBJ2-7	TGTGCCAGCAGTTTATCCGGCTCACTAACATCCTACGAGCAGTACTTC	CASSLSGSLTSYEQYF
TRBV11-2	-	-	TRBJ2-1	TGTGCCAGCAGCTCCACCTCCCTTGGGGATGGGTTCTTC	CASSSTSLGDGFF
TRBV2	TRBD2	-	TRBJ2-7	TGTGCCAGCAGTGAAGCGCGGTTAGCGGGGGCCTCCTACGAGCAGTACTTC	CASSEARLAGASYEQYF
TRBV12-3/TRBV12-4	-	many	TRBJ2-7	TGTGCCAGCAGTTTAGAGGGATGGGGCGAGCAGTACTTC	CASSLEGWGEQYF
TRBV27	-	-	TRBJ2-1	TGTGCCAGCAGTTTATCGCTCGGGGCAGAGCAGTTCTTC	CASSLSLGAEQFF
TRBV7-3	TRBD2	few	TRBJ2-5	TGTGCCAGCAGCCCTCGCGGGGGAACAGAAGAGACCCAGTACTTC	CASSPRGGTEETQYF
TRBV28	TRBD2	few	TRBJ2-7	TGTGCCAGCAGTTTTAGGGCTAGCGGGATTTCCTACGAGCAGTACTTC	CASSFRASGISYEQYF
TRBV18	-	many	TRBJ1-5	TGTGCCAGCTCACCAGGGGGGGATCAGCCCCAGCATTTT	CASSPGGDQPQHF
TRBV3-1	TRBD1	-	TRBJ1-2	TGTGCCAGCAGCCAAGGGACAGGGGCTACTGGCTACACCTTC	CASSQGTGATGYTF
TRBV25-1	TRBD2	-	TRBJ2-5	TGTGCCAGCAGCCTCGGTGGATCTAGCGGGAGCGGGGAGACCCAGTACTTC	CASSLGGSSGSGETQYF
TRBV18	TRBD2	-	TRBJ2-7	TGTGCCAGCTCACTGGTGGGAGGGCCGGAAGAGCAGTACTTC	CASSLVGGPEEQYF
TRBV6-6	-	-	TRBJ1-4	TGTGCCAGCAGTCCGAAAAGGGGAAAACTGTTTTTT	CASSPKRGKLFF
TRBV10-3	TRBD1	once	TRBJ2-7	TGTGCCACGCAAGCCGGGACAGGGACTTCCTACGAGCAGTACTTC	CATQAGTGTSYEQYF
TRBV20-1	-	-	TRBJ2-1	TGCAGTGCTGGGCTCAATGAGCAGTTCTTC	CSAGLNEQFF
TRBV10-3	-	-	TRBJ1-6	TGTGCCATCAGTAATTATCCGAGCTCCTATAATTCACCCCTCCACTTT	CAISNYPSSYNSPLHF
TRBV12-3/TRBV12-4	-	few	TRBJ1-1	TGTGCCAGCAGTCCGGACAGCCTTGAAGCTTTCTTT	CASSPDSLEAFF
TRBV20-1	-	few	TRBJ1-3	TGCAGTGCTAGAGGCGAGGGTATATCTGGAAACACCATATATTTT	CSARGEGISGNTIYF
TRBV14	-	-	TRBJ2-3	TGTGCCAGCAGCGAAGAGGGCTGGGGCACAGATACGCAGTATTTT	CASSEEGWGTDTQYF
TRBV20-1	TRBD1	-	TRBJ2-1	TGCAGTGCTAGAACACGTGACAGGGACAACAATGAGCAGTTCTTC	CSARTRDRDNNEQFF
TRBV20-1	TRBD2	many	TRBJ2-2	TGCAGTGCTACTAGCGGCGCAAACACCGGGGAGCTGTTTTTT	CSATSGANTGELFF
TRBV29-1	TRBD2	-	TRBJ2-5	TGCAGCGTTGAACTGGGGGGGCAAGAGACCCAGTACTTC	CSVELGGQETQYF
TRBV12-3/TRBV12-4	-	-	TRBJ1-5	TGTGCCAGCAGTCCTACGGGGGTAGAGAATCAGCCCCAGCATTTT	CASSPTGVENQPQHF
TRBV11-2	TRBD2	few	TRBJ2-7	TGTGCCAGCAGCTTCTCCGGGACTAGCGGGGGGATGGCCTACGAGCAGTACTTC	CASSFSGTSGGMAYEQYF
TRBV7-9	TRBD1	few	TRBJ1-2	TGTGCCAGCAGCTCCTGGACAGGGGGCTCGGATGGCTACACCTTC	CASSSWTGGSDGYTF
TRBV9	TRBD2	few	TRBJ2-6	TGTGCCAGCAGCGTAGGGTTAGCGGGAGGAGGGGCTGGGGCCAACGTCCTGACTTTC	CASSVGLAGGGAGANVLTF